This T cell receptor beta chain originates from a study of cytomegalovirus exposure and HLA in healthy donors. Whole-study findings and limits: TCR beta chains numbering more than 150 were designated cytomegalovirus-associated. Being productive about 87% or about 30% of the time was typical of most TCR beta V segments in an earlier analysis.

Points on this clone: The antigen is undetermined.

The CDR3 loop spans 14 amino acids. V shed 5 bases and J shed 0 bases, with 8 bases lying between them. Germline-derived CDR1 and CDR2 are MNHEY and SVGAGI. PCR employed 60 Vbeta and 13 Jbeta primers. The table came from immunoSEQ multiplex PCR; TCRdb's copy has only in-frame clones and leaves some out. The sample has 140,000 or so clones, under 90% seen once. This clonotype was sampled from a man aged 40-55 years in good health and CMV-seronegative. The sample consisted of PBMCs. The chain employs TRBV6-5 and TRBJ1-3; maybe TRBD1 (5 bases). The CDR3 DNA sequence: TGTGCCAGCAGTAAAGGACACTCTGGAAACACCATATATTTT. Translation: CASSKGHSGNTIYF.